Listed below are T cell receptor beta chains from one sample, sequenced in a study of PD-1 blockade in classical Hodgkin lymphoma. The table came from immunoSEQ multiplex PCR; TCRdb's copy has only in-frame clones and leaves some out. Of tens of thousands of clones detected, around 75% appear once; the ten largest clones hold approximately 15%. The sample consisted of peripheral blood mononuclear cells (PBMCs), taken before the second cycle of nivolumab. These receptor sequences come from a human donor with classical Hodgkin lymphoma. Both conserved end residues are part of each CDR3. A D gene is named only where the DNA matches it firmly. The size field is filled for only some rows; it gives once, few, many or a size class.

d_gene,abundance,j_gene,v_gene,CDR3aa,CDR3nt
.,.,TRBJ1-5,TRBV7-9,CASSLGQGPSNQPQHF,TGTGCCAGCAGCTTAGGGCAGGGCCCTAGCAATCAGCCCCAGCATTTT
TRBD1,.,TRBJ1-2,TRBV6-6,CASSYAPDRANYGYTF,TGTGCCAGCAGTTACGCACCGGACAGGGCCAACTATGGCTACACCTTC
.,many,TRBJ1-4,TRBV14,CASSQDRKLFF,TGTGCCAGCAGCCAAGATCGGAAACTGTTTTTT
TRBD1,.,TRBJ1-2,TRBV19,CASSGSQGPYGYTF,TGTGCCAGTAGTGGATCACAGGGGCCCTATGGCTACACCTTC
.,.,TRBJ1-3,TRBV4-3,CASSQDQEFSGNTIYF,TGCGCCAGCAGCCAAGATCAAGAGTTCTCTGGAAACACCATATATTTT
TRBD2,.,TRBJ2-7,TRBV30,CAWSLLAGSYEQYF,TGTGCCTGGAGCTTACTAGCGGGGAGCTACGAGCAGTACTTC
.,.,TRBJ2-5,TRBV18,CASSPRPSGGETQYF,TGTGCCAGCTCACCAAGACCATCGGGCGGAGAGACCCAGTACTTC
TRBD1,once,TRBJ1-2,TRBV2,CASTDRGLYGYTF,TGTGCCAGCACCGACAGGGGACTCTATGGCTACACCTTC
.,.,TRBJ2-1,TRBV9,CASSVADGQNEQFF,TGTGCCAGCAGCGTAGCCGATGGACAGAATGAGCAGTTCTTC
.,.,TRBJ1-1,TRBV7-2,CASSLGRLKGTEAFF,TGTGCCAGCAGCTTAGGTAGATTGAAGGGGACTGAAGCTTTCTTT
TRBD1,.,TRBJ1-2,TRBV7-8,CASSLARDRVDGYTF,TGTGCCAGCAGCTTAGCGCGGGACAGGGTCGATGGCTACACCTTC
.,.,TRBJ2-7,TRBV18,CASSPRTLKGEQYF,TGTGCCAGCTCACCTCGGACCCTAAAGGGCGAGCAGTACTTC
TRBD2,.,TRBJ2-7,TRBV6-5,CASRTPSGPYEQYF,TGTGCCAGCAGGACCCCTAGCGGTCCCTACGAGCAGTACTTC
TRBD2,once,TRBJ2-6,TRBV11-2,CASSLKAGASGANVLTF,TGTGCCAGCAGCTTAAAAGCGGGAGCCTCTGGGGCCAACGTCCTGACTTTC
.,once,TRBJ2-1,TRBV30,CAWSAPRQPPYNEQFF,TGTGCCTGGAGTGCCCCCCGACAGCCTCCCTATAATGAGCAGTTCTTC
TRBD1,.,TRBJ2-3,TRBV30,CAWSLGQGVAGTQYF,TGTGCCTGGAGCCTTGGACAGGGGGTTGCAGGTACGCAGTATTTT
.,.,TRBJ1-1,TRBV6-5,CASRRILNTEAFF,TGTGCCAGCAGACGGATTTTGAACACTGAAGCTTTCTTT
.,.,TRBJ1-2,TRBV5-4,CASSLAGVGGYTF,TGTGCCAGCAGCTTGGCCGGGGTTGGTGGCTACACCTTC
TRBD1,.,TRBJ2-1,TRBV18,CASSPLGTGHNEQFF,TGTGCCAGCTCACCACTCGGGACAGGACACAATGAGCAGTTCTTC
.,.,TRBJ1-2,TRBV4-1,CASSPAPQMPQGYTF,TGCGCCAGCAGCCCGGCCCCCCAGATGCCCCAAGGCTACACCTTC
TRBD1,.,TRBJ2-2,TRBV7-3,CASSFTGGQGAGELFF,TGTGCCAGCAGCTTTACCGGGGGACAGGGGGCCGGGGAGCTGTTTTTT
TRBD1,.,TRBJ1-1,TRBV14,CASSQVTGGETEAFF,TGTGCCAGCAGCCAAGTAACAGGGGGGGAAACTGAAGCTTTCTTT
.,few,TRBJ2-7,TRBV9,CASSVAMGYEQYF,TGTGCCAGCAGCGTAGCTATGGGCTACGAGCAGTACTTC
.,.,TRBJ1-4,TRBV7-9,CASSPPSGPRHEKLFF,TGTGCCAGCAGCCCACCTTCGGGACCTCGCCATGAAAAACTGTTTTTT
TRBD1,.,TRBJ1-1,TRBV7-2,CASSSQGSTEAFF,TGTGCCAGCAGCTCACAGGGGTCCACTGAAGCTTTCTTT
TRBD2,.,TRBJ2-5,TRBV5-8,CASSLRLSTSGKETQYF,TGTGCCAGCAGCTTGAGGCTTTCGACTAGCGGGAAAGAGACCCAGTACTTC